Reported below is one T cell receptor beta chain. This clonotype was observed at least ten times. Its antigen remains unidentified. No base quality information exists; no much larger clone differs at one position. The sample comes from a study of T cells in Graves' hyperthyroidism and ophthalmopathy (dated by TCRdb to 2018 to 2020). Some background on the complete study: Peripheral blood samples were taken at the time of initial diagnosis, prior to any treatment. TCR V-J signatures able to tell the groups apart were searched for in a discovery cohort of 90 to 100 patients, of whom under 45 had Graves' ophthalmopathy and around 58 had stable Graves' hyperthyroidism. Prospective prediction of ophthalmopathy was tested in an independent validation cohort consisting of 18 hyperthyroidism patients and about 17 patients who later progressed to ophthalmopathy. For training and testing, the 100 or so patients in the discovery cohort were randomly divided in a 7:3 ratio. In six Graves' hyperthyroidism patients, the study also compared T-cell repertoires from thyroid tissue with T-cell repertoires from blood. Once sampling was done, hyperthyroidism patients were given methimazole at a starting dose of 30 mg daily, whereas ophthalmopathy patients were given high-dose intravenous methylprednisolone. The paper reports TCR Vbeta CDR3 sequencing of 140 or so peripheral blood samples: under 45 ophthalmopathy, roughly 74 hyperthyroidism and 17 progressor patients.

Ophthalmopathy patients had moderately to severely active disease, with a Clinical Activity Score of 3 or more, a NOSPECS grade of 4 or more, and a disease duration of less than 3 months. The study excluded patients with uncontrolled infections, other autoimmune diseases, pregnancy or lactation. Diagnoses were based on clinical symptoms, serum thyroxine and TRAb, thyroid ultrasound and orbital computed tomography. PBMCs were separated from roughly 10 ml of fresh peripheral blood using Ficoll-Paque density gradient centrifugation. Total RNA was extracted with Trizol reagent, and quality was checked on an Agilent 2100 Bioanalyzer. TCR beta CDR3 regions were amplified from RNA transcripts. For the first round of RT-PCR on the TCR CDR3, the HTBI primer set was used together with the Qiagen OneStep RT-PCR kit. Libraries were constructed in a second round of multiplex PCR, after which size selection and purification were performed. Libraries were sequenced paired-end with 100 bp reads on an Illumina HiSeq2000. The authors processed their data as follows. Raw data were processed with SOAPnuke, discarding reads with adapters, uncalled bases, mean Phred below 15, or no exact constant-primer or identifier match. COPE v1.2.5 was used to merge the high-quality paired reads, and each unique nucleotide sequence was defined as a clonotype. Clonotypes were aligned to IMGT TRBV, TRBD and TRBJ reference segments using MiTCR v1.1. The analysis was restricted to V-J combinations with a frequency above 0.0001, which together covered 99.2% of the repertoires. A TCS score was defined as the ratio of F50 (clonal expansion) to E x V (chaos), with BLOSUM62-based TCRdist applied between CDR3 peptides within each V-J. Welch's t-statistics and random forest reduced 500 to 650 V-J features to about 12, which were used in a naive Bayes classifier (R e1071). Through fastp at Q25 and MiXCR, TCRdb rebuilt clones from the public reads, retaining in-frame beta chains. Rows with one shared CDR3 protein collapse into an entry with the most common genes and DNA. The V and J calls here are based on TCRdb, not the publication. This sample is represented by around 600,000 distinct CDR3 sequences; approximately 15% of them were singletons. The leading ten clones occupy 7% to 9% of the sample.

The study at large found these results: Sample size was not statistically predetermined, and investigators were not blinded to group allocation. In validation, progression to ophthalmopathy was predicted by the model with approximately 67% sensitivity and about 72% specificity, a median of roughly 6 months before onset. Most expanded thyroid clonotypes (frequency above 0.001) were also found in blood, which suggests that blood repertoires may mirror thyroid immune responses. A model built on a 13 V-J signature distinguished ophthalmopathy from stable hyperthyroidism, reaching 85% to 90% sensitivity and about 81% specificity in cross-validation and 80%/75% in testing.

The CDR1 and CDR2 encoded by the germline V gene are SNHLY and FYNNEI. From the cysteine up to the phenylalanine, the CDR3 has a length of 17 residues. Of all the DNA, just the CDR3 is kept, 51 bases in frame from base 1. The V end gives up 2 bases and the J end 7 bases, leaving 11 bases in the junction not matched to a gene. Source material: blood. The chain is made from TRBV2 and TRBJ1-6, and 7 junctional nucleotides match TRBD1. The clonotype originates from a woman aged 18-29 years with Graves' ophthalmopathy. CDR3 sequence: CASSEFGRGTVNSPLHF. The sequenced DNA: TGTGCCAGCAGTGAATTCGGTCGGGGGACAGTAAATTCACCCCTCCACTTT.